This T cell receptor (beta chain) stems from a study of blood T cell repertoires in COVID-19. With V trimmed by 8 bases and J by 4 bases, 9 bases remained unmatched. Germline-derived CDR1 and CDR2 are MDHEN and SYDVKM. This CDR3 has 14 amino acids. This clone was seen only once. Sequencing was performed with immunoSEQ multiplex PCR; in TCRdb, only in-frame clones are kept and a portion is missing. The sample includes fewer than 300,000 clones, approximately 85% of them seen just once. Sequenced sample: peripheral blood. The receptor comes from a human donor with COVID-19, enrolled during active disease. The donor label of this sample is uncertain. V and J are TRBV28 and TRBJ2-5; TRBD2 aligns across 8 bases. The CDR3: CASLSSGRVETQYF. In DNA form, the CDR3 reads TGTGCCAGCCTTTCAAGCGGGAGAGTAGAGACCCAGTACTTC.